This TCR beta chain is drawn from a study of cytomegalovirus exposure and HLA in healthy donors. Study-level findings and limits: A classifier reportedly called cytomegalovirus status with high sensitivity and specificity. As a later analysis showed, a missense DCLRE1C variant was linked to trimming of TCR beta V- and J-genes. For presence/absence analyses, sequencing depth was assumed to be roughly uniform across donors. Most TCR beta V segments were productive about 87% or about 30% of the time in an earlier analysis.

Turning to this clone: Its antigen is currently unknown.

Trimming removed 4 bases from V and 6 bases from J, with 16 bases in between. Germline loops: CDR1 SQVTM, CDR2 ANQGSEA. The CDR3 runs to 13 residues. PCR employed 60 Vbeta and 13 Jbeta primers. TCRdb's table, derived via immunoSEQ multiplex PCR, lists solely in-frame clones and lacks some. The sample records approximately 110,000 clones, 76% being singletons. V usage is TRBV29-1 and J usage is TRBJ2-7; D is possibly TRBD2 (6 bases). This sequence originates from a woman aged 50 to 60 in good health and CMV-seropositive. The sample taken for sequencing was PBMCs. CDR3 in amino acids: CSVAGLRLSEQYF. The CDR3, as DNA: TGCAGCGTTGCGGGACTTCGCCTCTCCGAGCAGTACTTC.